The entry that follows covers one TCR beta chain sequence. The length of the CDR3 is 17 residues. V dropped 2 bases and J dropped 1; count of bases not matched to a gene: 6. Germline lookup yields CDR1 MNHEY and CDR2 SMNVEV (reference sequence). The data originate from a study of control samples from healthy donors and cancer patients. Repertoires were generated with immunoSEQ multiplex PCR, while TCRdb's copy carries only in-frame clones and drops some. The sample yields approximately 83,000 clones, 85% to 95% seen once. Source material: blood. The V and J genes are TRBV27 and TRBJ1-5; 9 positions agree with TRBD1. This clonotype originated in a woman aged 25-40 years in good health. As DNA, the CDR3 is TGTGCCAGCAGTTTAGGGGGTGGACAGGGGAGCAATCAGCCCCAGCATTTT. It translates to CASSLGGGQGSNQPQHF.